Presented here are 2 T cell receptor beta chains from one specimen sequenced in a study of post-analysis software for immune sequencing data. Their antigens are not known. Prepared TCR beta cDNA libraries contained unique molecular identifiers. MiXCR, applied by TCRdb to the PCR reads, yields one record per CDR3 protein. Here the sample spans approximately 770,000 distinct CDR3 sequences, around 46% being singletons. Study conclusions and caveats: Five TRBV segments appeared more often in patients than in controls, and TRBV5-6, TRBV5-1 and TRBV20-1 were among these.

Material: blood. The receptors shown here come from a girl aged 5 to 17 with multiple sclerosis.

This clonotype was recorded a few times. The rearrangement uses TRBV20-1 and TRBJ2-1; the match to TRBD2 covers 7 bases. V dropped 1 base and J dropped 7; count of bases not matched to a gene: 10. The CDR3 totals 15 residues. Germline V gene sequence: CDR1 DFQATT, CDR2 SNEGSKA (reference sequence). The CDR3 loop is CSARVATGGGNEQFF. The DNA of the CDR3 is TGCAGTGCTAGAGTCGCGACGGGAGGTGGGAATGAGCAGTTCTTC.

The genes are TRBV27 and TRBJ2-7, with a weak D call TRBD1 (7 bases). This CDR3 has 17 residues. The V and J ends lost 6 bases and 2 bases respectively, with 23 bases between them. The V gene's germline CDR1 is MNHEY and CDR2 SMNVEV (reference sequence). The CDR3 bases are TGTGCCAGCAGCTTAAGACAGGGAGGCGCACGTACCTACGAGCAGTACTTC. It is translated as CASSLRQGGARTYEQYF.